The T cell receptor beta chain described here comes from a study of blood T cell repertoires in COVID-19. The protocol was immunoSEQ multiplex PCR, while the TCRdb copy is restricted to in-frame clones and leaves out a portion. The table has about 390,000 clones, 80% to 90% seen once. Looked up from germline, CDR1 is SGHDT and CDR2 is YYEEEE. CDR3 length equals 14 residues. V gave up 4 bases and J gave up 1 base, with 11 bases separating them. This chain uses TRBV5-6 with TRBJ1-1; TRBD1 might be the D (6 bases). Source material: peripheral blood. The source is a woman aged 60 to 75 with COVID-19, enrolled during active disease. The CDR3: CASSPEGENTEAFF. In DNA, the CDR3 is TGTGCCAGCAGCCCCGAGGGGGAGAACACTGAAGCTTTCTTT.